The 18 T cell receptor beta chains listed next were all sequenced from one sample in a study of cytomegalovirus exposure and HLA in healthy donors. The study ran its PCR with 60 Vbeta and 13 Jbeta primers. Here immunoSEQ multiplex PCR was the method, and the copy in TCRdb shows in-frame clones only, minus some. The sample has 95,000 to 100,000 clones, roughly 76% seen once. Sequencing was done on a sample of PBMCs. Receptors were obtained from a man aged 40-49 years in good health and CMV-seronegative.

The rearrangement uses TRBV19 and TRBJ1-1; D call uncertain. Germline CDR1 reads LNHDA; CDR2 reads SQIVND (reference sequence). V was clipped by 6 bases and J by 0 bases, with 5 bases between them. There are 12 residues in the CDR3. The CDR3 sequence is CASRDLNTEAFF. CDR3 nucleotide sequence: TGTGCCAGTAGAGACTTGAACACTGAAGCTTTCTTT.

This chain links TRBV19 with TRBJ2-6; D uncertain. Germline V lookup: CDR1 LNHDA, CDR2 SQIVND (reference sequence). V lost 10 bases and J 0 bases, leaving 10 bases between the germline ends. The CDR3 totals 14 residues. CDR3 nucleotide sequence: TGTGCCACTACCGTGAGCTCTGGGGCCAACGTCCTGACTTTC. It encodes CATTVSSGANVLTF.

V usage is TRBV2 and J usage is TRBJ2-3; 9 bases align to TRBD2. The junction had 2 bases not matched to a gene; V was cut back by 6 bases and J by 1 base. The CDR3 loop spans 14 amino acids. Germline-derived CDR1 and CDR2 are SNHLY and FYNNEI. This CDR3 is CASRLAGGTDTQYF. The CDR3 bases are TGTGCCAGCAGGTTAGCGGGGGGCACAGATACGCAGTATTTT.

The gene calls are TRBV19 and TRBJ2-2; 7 bases map to TRBD1. J lost 5 bases, V lost 9 bases, and 12 bases had no gene match. The CDR3 spans 15 residues. The germline V gene encodes CDR1 LNHDA and CDR2 SQIVND (reference sequence). This CDR3 is CASPARTGWTGELFF. Here the CDR3 DNA reads TGTGCCAGCCCCGCACGGACAGGTTGGACCGGGGAGCTGTTTTTT.

The CDR3 loop reads CASSPSLTGDTQYF. In DNA, the CDR3 is TGTGCCAGCAGCCCATCCCTTACAGGGGATACGCAGTATTTT. The J gene is TRBJ2-3, the V gene TRBV7-3; TRBD1 might be the D (6 bases). There are 14 residues in the CDR3. Trimming removed 5 bases from V and 6 bases from J, with 15 bases in between. The germline CDR1 and CDR2 sequences are SGHTA and FQGTGA. Variable domain in full (rest from reference TRBV7-3 and TRBJ2-3): GAGVSQTPSNKVTEKGKYVELRCDPISGHTALYWYRQSLGQGPEFLIYFQGTGAADDSGLPNDRFFAVRPEGSVSTLKIQRTERGDSAVYLCASSPSLTGDTQYFGPGTRLTVL.

Regarding this clone: At one end, the junction sequence differs from germline, possibly due to a read error. Other nucleotide sequences from this sample produce the same CDR3. The V gene is TRBV6-5, the J gene TRBJ1-6; D ambiguous. Looked up from germline, CDR1 is MNHEY and CDR2 is SVGAGI. The CDR3 sequence is 14 residues long. The CDR3 is CASSYLQLNSPLHF. The CDR3 DNA is TGTGCCAGCAGTTATTTACAGCTAAATTCCCCCCTCCACTTT.

The gene calls are TRBV6-4 and TRBJ2-4; the D is unclear. Germline V lookup: CDR1 MRHNA, CDR2 SNTAGT. This CDR3 is 16 amino acids long. V was cut by 7 bases and J by 0 bases, with 16 bases left in between. CDR3 DNA sequence: TGTGCCAGCATCCCCCGACACCCCCTAGCCAAAAACATTCAGTACTTC. It is translated as CASIPRHPLAKNIQYF.

The V gene is TRBV6-5, the J gene TRBJ1-2; D is undetermined. This CDR3 spans 12 amino acids. The V gene's germline CDR1 is MNHEY and CDR2 SVGAGI. The V end lost 2 bases, the J end lost 6 bases, and 7 bases lay between the germline ends. CDR3: CASSYGRDGYTF. CDR3 DNA sequence: TGTGCCAGCAGTTACGGTCGGGATGGCTACACCTTC.

CDR3 residues: CASTLGGGYEQYV. The CDR3 nucleotides read TGTGCCAGCACTCTAGGGGGGGGGTACGAGCAGTACGTC. The chain is built from TRBV28 and TRBJ2-7; perhaps TRBD2 as D (7 bases). Germline V gives CDR1 MDHEN, CDR2 SYDVKM. The CDR3 sequence is 13 residues long. Trimming shortened V by 7 bases and J by 4 bases, and 14 bases separated the two germline ends.

The chain combines TRBV6-1 with TRBJ1-3, with D maybe TRBD1 (6 bases). From germline, CDR1 is MNHNS and CDR2 SASEGT. CDR3 size: 14 residues. Trimming took off 5 bases at V and 0 bases at J, with 8 bases between the two ends. CDR3 region: CASSSTGSGNTIYF. CDR3 nucleotides: TGTGCCAGCAGTTCGACAGGCTCTGGAAACACCATATATTTT.

The CDR3 bases are TGTGCCAGCAGTTACGGACAGGGGTGGGAGCAGTACTTC. Translating it yields CASSYGQGWEQYF. V and J are TRBV6-6 and TRBJ2-7, with 9 positions matching TRBD1. Germline V gene sequence: CDR1 MNHNY, CDR2 SVGAGI (reference sequence). The CDR3 runs to 13 residues. V dropped 2 bases and J dropped 7; count of bases not matched to a gene: 3.

J is TRBJ2-7 and V is TRBV7-9, with a weak D call TRBD2 (5 bases). The CDR3 spans 13 residues. From germline, CDR1 is SEHNR and CDR2 FQNEAQ (reference sequence). Trimming pared 3 bases from V and 6 bases from J, leaving 12 bases between. CDR3 loop: CASSFGWAGEQYF. The CDR3 DNA reads as TGTGCCAGCAGCTTCGGATGGGCGGGCGAGCAGTACTTC. Using reference TRBV7-9 and TRBJ2-7 for the parts outside the CDR3, the full variable domain is DTGVSQNPRHKITKRGQNVTFRCDPISEHNRLYWYRQTLGQGPEFLTYFQNEAQLEKSRLLSDRFSAERPKGSFSTLEIQRTEQGDSAMYLCASSFGWAGEQYFGPGTRLTVT.

J is TRBJ1-2 and V is TRBV6-5, with D maybe TRBD1 (5 bases). The CDR3 is made up of 13 amino acids. The V end was cut by 10 bases, the J end by 0 bases, with 12 bases between. From germline, CDR1 is MNHEY and CDR2 SVGAGI. The CDR3 DNA follows: TGTGCCACCCTTAACAGGCCTAACTATGGCTACACCTTC. Translated: CATLNRPNYGYTF.

This clone was picked up a small number of times. The V and J genes are TRBV4-2 and TRBJ2-3; possible D gene TRBD2, 6 bases. Germline values: CDR1 LGHNA, CDR2 YNFKEQ. Trimming took off 0 bases at V and 3 bases at J, with 13 bases between the two ends. This CDR3 is built from 16 residues. CDR3 DNA: TGTGCCAGCAGCCAAGATAGGGGAGCGGGTACAGATACGCAGTATTTT. Residues: CASSQDRGAGTDTQYF.

This chain links TRBV5-4 with TRBJ2-5, with D perhaps TRBD2 (5 bases). Germline V gene lookup returns CDR1 SGHNT and CDR2 YYREEE (reference sequence). CDR3 size: 13 residues. V lost 4 bases and J lost 3, with 10 bases in between. The CDR3 loop is CASSRLLEETQYF. CDR3 sequence (DNA): TGTGCCAGCAGCCGCCTACTAGAAGAGACCCAGTACTTC.

The gene calls are TRBV30 and TRBJ2-7; a possible D gene is TRBD2 (6 bases). Trimming cost V 1 base and J 5 bases, with 15 bases left between them. The CDR3 spans 14 residues. Germline V gene sequence: CDR1 GTSNPN, CDR2 SVGIG (reference sequence). The DNA of the CDR3 is TGTGCCTGGAGTGGATCAGGGAGGAGGCACGAGCAGTACTTC. Translating gives CAWSGSGRRHEQYF.

The chain has TRBV4-2 and TRBJ1-3; 9 bases match TRBD1. Germline CDR1 is LGHNA and CDR2 is YNFKEQ. Unmatched junction bases numbered 5, after V lost 3 bases and J lost 5 bases. The CDR3 covers 15 residues. CDR3 in DNA: TGTGCCAGCAGCCACCCGGACAGGGGTAGAAACACCATATATTTT. Protein product: CASSHPDRGRNTIYF.

The rearrangement links TRBV5-1 to TRBJ1-5, with TRBD1 identical over 9 bases. V trimming: 3 bases; J trimming: 7 bases; junction bases outside the gene matches: 8. The CDR3 runs 15 residues. Germline V lookup: CDR1 SGHRS, CDR2 YFSETQ. CDR3 DNA sequence: TGCGCCAGCAGCTCGGTCCCGGGACAGGGCCAGCCCCAGCATTTT. It yields the protein CASSSVPGQGQPQHF. The full variable domain, rest sourced from reference TRBV5-1 and TRBJ1-5, is KAGVTQTPRYLIKTRGQQVTLSCSPISGHRSVSWYQQTPGQGLQFLFEYFSETQRNKGNFPGRFSGRQFSNSRSEMNVSTLELGDSALYLCASSSVPGQGQPQHFGDGTRLSIL.